This is a list of T cell receptor beta chains from one sample in a study of CD8+ T cells in alopecia areata. Assay used: immunoSEQ multiplex PCR; TCRdb lists only in-frame clones, some missing. The sample shows tens of thousands of clones, roughly three fifths of them seen only once. The sample was CD8+ T cells sorted from blood, taken at week 0. These receptors originate from a human donor with alopecia areata. Both conserved end residues are part of each CDR3. D genes are given only for firm matches. Not all rows give a size; the values are once, few, many and, for expanded clones, a class.

size: NA; V: TRBV27; D: NA; J: TRBJ2-7; CDR3: CASTGDSYEQYF; DNA: TGTGCCAGCACGGGGGACTCCTACGAGCAGTACTTC
size: many; V: TRBV5-5; D: NA; J: TRBJ2-3; CDR3: CASSQDPTSPTDTQYF; DNA: TGTGCCAGCAGCCAAGACCCGACAAGCCCCACAGATACGCAGTATTTT
size: NA; V: TRBV28; D: NA; J: TRBJ2-7; CDR3: CASSLRGGNFYEQYF; DNA: TGTGCCAGCAGTTTACGAGGGGGGAACTTCTACGAGCAGTACTTC
size: few; V: TRBV25-1; D: NA; J: TRBJ2-1; CDR3: CASSYSGVEQFF; DNA: TGTGCCAGCAGTTACTCGGGGGTTGAGCAGTTCTTC
size: NA; V: TRBV6-1; D: NA; J: TRBJ2-5; CDR3: CASSEAGAQGWQETQYF; DNA: TGTGCCAGCAGTGAAGCGGGGGCCCAGGGTTGGCAAGAGACCCAGTACTTC
size: NA; V: TRBV29-1; D: TRBD1; J: TRBJ2-7; CDR3: CSGQGTASYEQYF; DNA: TGCAGCGGCCAGGGGACAGCCTCCTACGAGCAGTACTTC
size: once; V: TRBV6-5; D: NA; J: TRBJ1-1; CDR3: CASSYEMRTEAFF; DNA: TGTGCCAGCAGTTACGAGATGCGGACTGAAGCTTTCTTT
size: NA; V: TRBV4-1; D: NA; J: TRBJ1-3; CDR3: CASSQEILGNSGNTIYF; DNA: TGCGCCAGCAGCCAAGAAATCCTCGGCAACTCTGGAAACACCATATATTTT
size: NA; V: TRBV4-3; D: NA; J: TRBJ1-2; CDR3: CASSQDYPEHYGYTF; DNA: TGCGCCAGCAGCCAAGATTACCCAGAGCACTATGGCTACACCTTC
size: NA; V: TRBV15; D: NA; J: TRBJ2-5; CDR3: CATSGGDSQETQYF; DNA: TGTGCCACCAGCGGAGGAGACTCTCAAGAGACCCAGTACTTC
size: few; V: TRBV29-1; D: NA; J: TRBJ2-7; CDR3: CSTLMGYEQYF; DNA: TGCAGCACCCTGATGGGCTACGAGCAGTACTTC
size: NA; V: TRBV30; D: NA; J: TRBJ2-2; CDR3: CAWSVLKWSARLDTGELFF; DNA: TGTGCCTGGAGTGTACTAAAATGGAGCGCCCGACTCGACACCGGGGAGCTGTTTTTT
size: NA; V: TRBV13; D: NA; J: TRBJ2-5; CDR3: CASSSGETQYF; DNA: TGTGCCAGCAGCTCAGGGGAGACCCAGTACTTC
size: NA; V: TRBV27; D: TRBD1; J: TRBJ2-5; CDR3: CASSLTGVRGVETQYF; DNA: TGTGCCAGCAGTCTCACAGGGGTCAGGGGAGTAGAGACCCAGTACTTC
size: NA; V: TRBV7-8; D: NA; J: TRBJ1-5; CDR3: CASSLPGAGNQPQHF; DNA: TGTGCCAGCAGCTTACCGGGGGCGGGCAATCAGCCCCAGCATTTT
size: NA; V: TRBV28; D: NA; J: TRBJ2-2; CDR3: CASSLWDTYTGELFF; DNA: TGTGCCAGCAGTTTATGGGACACCTACACCGGGGAGCTGTTTTTT
size: NA; V: TRBV2; D: NA; J: TRBJ2-7; CDR3: CASRARGPNEQYF; DNA: TGTGCCAGCAGAGCCCGAGGACCCAACGAGCAGTACTTC
size: NA; V: TRBV19; D: NA; J: TRBJ2-7; CDR3: CASSIETGRSYEQYF; DNA: TGTGCCAGTAGTATAGAAACAGGAAGATCCTACGAGCAGTACTTC